This T cell receptor (beta chain) was observed in a study of Graves' ophthalmopathy and Graves' hyperthyroidism. Study in general: Samples of peripheral blood were obtained at initial diagnosis, prior to treatment of any kind.

The PBMCs had their origin in 10 ml of fresh peripheral blood. Comment on this clonotype: The antigen is undetermined.

Amplification of TCR beta CDR3 regions used RNA transcripts. A first-round RT-PCR used HTBI primers, followed by a second-round multiplex PCR. From the multiplex PCR reads, TCRdb called clonotypes with MiXCR, one entry per CDR3 protein. The sample includes about 740,000 distinct CDR3 sequences, roughly 41% seen only once; the top ten take 35% to 55%. General observations from the study: Sensitivity of about 90% and specificity of around 80% were achieved when a 13-signature model separated ophthalmopathy from stable hyperthyroidism. Most thyroid clonotypes with frequency above 0.001 were detected in blood too.

Input material: peripheral blood. The source of this sequence is an adult man with Graves' ophthalmopathy.

The CDR3 sequence is CASSYSTRDSSYEQYF. DNA for the CDR3: TGTGCCAGCAGTTACTCTACTCGGGACAGCTCCTACGAGCAGTACTTC. The genes are TRBV2 and TRBJ2-7; 7 bases match TRBD1. Germline CDR1 and CDR2: SNHLY and FYNNEI. Germline trimming cut 5 bases from V and 0 bases from J; bases unmatched to any gene: 10. CDR3 size: 16 residues.